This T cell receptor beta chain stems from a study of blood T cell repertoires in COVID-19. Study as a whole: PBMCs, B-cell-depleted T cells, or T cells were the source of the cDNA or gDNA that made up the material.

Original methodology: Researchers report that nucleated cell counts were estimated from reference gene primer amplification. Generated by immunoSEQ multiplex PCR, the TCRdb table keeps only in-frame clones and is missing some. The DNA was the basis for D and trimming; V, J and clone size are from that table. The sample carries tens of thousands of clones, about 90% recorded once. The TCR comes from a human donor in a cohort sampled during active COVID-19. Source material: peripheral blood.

In nucleotides, the CDR3 is TGTGCCATCAGAGCGACAGGGGGTACGGACACTGAAGCTTTCTTT. Protein: CAIRATGGTDTEAFF. The genes are TRBV10-3 and TRBJ1-1; 9 bases agree with TRBD1. V trimming: 6 bases; J trimming: 3 bases; junction bases outside the gene matches: 8. The CDR3 covers 15 residues. Per germline, CDR1 ENHRY and CDR2 SYGVKD.